This entry describes one T cell receptor beta chain. Its specificity is not known. The data were obtained in a study of graft-versus-host responses after intestinal transplantation. Looking at the study overall: Among the recipients, transplants were multivisceral, liver-intestinal, or isolated intestinal.

The J segment lost 0 bases and the V segment lost 5 bases, leaving 7 bases of the junction unmatched. Germline-derived CDR1 and CDR2 are SEHNR and FQNEAQ (reference sequence). The CDR3 covers 15 residues. Using immunoSEQ multiplex PCR, the repertoire was profiled, and TCRdb retains in-frame clones only, with some absent. The sample carries around 7,700 clones, over 95% recorded once. Study-wide points: The recipient marrow held GvH clones, and some of them showed up first in ileum or blood.

This receptor was identified in a human patient who received an intestinal transplant, so some T cells may come from the graft donor. The chain has TRBV7-9 and TRBJ2-7; the match to TRBD2 covers 7 bases. The sample was PBMCs, taken 23 days after intestinal transplant. The CDR3 loop reads CASSVMGGSSYEQYF. CDR3 sequence (DNA): TGTGCCAGCAGCGTCATGGGCGGGAGCTCCTACGAGCAGTACTTC.